This T cell receptor beta chain was identified during a study of blood T cell repertoires in COVID-19. In the original processing: Amplification of reference gene primers provided the estimated nucleated cell counts. The table came from immunoSEQ multiplex PCR; TCRdb's copy has only in-frame clones and leaves some out. V and J calls and clone size are copied from that table; D and trimming were computed from the DNA. This sample has around 140,000 clones, with over 70% found just once. The germline V gene encodes CDR1 SEHNR and CDR2 FQNEAQ (reference sequence). V gave up 6 bases and J gave up 5 bases; unmatched junction bases: 5. This CDR3 has 15 residues.

The V gene is TRBV7-9, the J gene TRBJ2-1; 12 bases align to TRBD2. Sequencing was done on a sample of PBMCs or T cells enriched from blood (not recorded which). The receptor was isolated from a man aged 50 to 59 in a cohort exposed to, infected with or recovered from COVID-19 (not recorded which). The CDR3 DNA reads TGTGCCAGCAGTCCCCGACTAGCGGGGGACAATGAGCAGTTCTTC. Its translation: CASSPRLAGDNEQFF. The whole variable domain, filled in from reference TRBV7-9 and TRBJ2-1, reads DTGVSQNPRHKITKRGQNVTFRCDPISEHNRLYWYRQTLGQGPEFLTYFQNEAQLEKSRLLSDRFSAERPKGSFSTLEIQRTEQGDSAMYLCASSPRLAGDNEQFFGPGTRLTVL.